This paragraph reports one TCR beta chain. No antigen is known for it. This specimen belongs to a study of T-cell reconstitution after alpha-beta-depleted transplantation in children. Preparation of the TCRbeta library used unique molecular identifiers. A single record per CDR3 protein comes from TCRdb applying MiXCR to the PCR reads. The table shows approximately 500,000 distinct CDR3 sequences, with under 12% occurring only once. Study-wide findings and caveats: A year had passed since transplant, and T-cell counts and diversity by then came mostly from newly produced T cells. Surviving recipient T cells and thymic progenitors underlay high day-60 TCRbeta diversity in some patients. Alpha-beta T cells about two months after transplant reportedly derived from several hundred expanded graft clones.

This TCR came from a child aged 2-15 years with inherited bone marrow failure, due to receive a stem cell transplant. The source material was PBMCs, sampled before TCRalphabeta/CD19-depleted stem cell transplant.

The CDR3 nucleotides are TGCAGTGCCACACAGGGGGCGCTGGGCTACACCTTC. Protein: CSATQGALGYTF. The rearrangement joins TRBV20-1 to TRBJ1-2, with 9 nucleotides matching TRBD1. Germline assignment: CDR1 DFQATT and CDR2 SNEGSKA (reference sequence). V lost 6 bases to trimming and J lost 8 bases; unmatched junction nucleotides: 7. The CDR3 has 12 residues.